This entry features one T cell receptor (beta chain) sequence. The sequenced fragment ends 3 residues before the CDR3 boundary, so the rest is inferred from the germline J gene. This sample is part of a study of T cells in women clearing cervical HPV infection. The assay was immunoSEQ multiplex PCR, and TCRdb's table has in-frame clones only and misses some. Its table lists tens of thousands of clones. V was clipped by 0 bases and J by 10 bases, with 12 bases between them. Germline loops: CDR1 LGHDT, CDR2 YNNKEL (reference sequence). CDR3 length: 14 amino acids. The specimen was blood buffy coat. V and J are TRBV3-1 (or the pseudogene TRBV3-2) and TRBJ2-2, with D perhaps being TRBD1 or TRBD2 (5 bases each). The TCR comes from a woman between 18 and 70 years old with a cervical HPV16 infection that either progressed to CIN3+ or cleared (not recorded which). The part of the CDR3 DNA that was read is TGTGCCAGCAGCCAAGAATCGAGGGGAGCGGAG. Translation: CASSQESRGAE. The whole CDR3 region reads CASSQESRGAELFF.